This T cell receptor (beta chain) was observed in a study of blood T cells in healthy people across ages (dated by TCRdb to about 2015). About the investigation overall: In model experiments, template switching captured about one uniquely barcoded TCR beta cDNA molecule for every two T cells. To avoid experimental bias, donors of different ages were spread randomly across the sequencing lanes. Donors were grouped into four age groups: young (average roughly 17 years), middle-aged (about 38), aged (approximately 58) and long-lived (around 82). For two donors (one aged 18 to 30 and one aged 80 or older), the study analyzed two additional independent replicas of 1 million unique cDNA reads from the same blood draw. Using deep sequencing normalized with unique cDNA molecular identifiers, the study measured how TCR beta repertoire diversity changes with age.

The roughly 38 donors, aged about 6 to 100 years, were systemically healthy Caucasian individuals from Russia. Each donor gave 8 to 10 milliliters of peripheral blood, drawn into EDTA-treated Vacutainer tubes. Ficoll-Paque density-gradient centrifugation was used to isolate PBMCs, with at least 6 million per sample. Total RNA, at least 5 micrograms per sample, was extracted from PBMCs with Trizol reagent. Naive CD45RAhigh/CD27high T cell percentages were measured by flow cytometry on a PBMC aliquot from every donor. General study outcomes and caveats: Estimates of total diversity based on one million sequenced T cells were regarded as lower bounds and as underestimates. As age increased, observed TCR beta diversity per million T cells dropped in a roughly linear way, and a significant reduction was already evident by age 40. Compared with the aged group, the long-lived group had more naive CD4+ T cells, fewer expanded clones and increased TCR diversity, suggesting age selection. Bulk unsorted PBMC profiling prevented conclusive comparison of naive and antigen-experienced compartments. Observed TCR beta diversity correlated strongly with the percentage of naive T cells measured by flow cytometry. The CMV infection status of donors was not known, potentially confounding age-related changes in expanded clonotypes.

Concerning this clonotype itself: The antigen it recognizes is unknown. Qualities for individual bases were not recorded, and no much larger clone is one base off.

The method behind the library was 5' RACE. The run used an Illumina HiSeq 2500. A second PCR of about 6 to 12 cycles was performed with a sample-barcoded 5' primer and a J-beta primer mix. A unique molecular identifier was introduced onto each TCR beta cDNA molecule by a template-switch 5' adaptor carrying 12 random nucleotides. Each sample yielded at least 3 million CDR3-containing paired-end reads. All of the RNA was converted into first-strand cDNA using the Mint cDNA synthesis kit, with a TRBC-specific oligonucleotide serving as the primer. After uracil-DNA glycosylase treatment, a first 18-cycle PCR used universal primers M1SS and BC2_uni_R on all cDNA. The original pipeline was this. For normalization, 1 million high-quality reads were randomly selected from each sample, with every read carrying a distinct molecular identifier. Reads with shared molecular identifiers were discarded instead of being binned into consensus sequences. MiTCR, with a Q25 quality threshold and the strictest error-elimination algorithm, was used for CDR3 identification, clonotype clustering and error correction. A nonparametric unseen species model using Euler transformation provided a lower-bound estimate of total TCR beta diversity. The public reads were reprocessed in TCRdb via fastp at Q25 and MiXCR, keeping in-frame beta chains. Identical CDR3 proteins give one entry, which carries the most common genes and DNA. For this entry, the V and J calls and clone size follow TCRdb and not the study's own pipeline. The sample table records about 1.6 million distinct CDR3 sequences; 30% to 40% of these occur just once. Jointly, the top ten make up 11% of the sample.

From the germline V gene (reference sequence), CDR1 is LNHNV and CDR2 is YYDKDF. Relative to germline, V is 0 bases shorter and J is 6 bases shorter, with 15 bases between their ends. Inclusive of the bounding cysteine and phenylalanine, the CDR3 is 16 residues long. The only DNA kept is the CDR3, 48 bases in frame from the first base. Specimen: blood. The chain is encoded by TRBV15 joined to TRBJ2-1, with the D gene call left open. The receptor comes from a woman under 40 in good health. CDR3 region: CATSRDQGLGSNEQFF. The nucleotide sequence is TGTGCCACCAGCAGAGATCAAGGGTTGGGTTCCAATGAGCAGTTCTTC.